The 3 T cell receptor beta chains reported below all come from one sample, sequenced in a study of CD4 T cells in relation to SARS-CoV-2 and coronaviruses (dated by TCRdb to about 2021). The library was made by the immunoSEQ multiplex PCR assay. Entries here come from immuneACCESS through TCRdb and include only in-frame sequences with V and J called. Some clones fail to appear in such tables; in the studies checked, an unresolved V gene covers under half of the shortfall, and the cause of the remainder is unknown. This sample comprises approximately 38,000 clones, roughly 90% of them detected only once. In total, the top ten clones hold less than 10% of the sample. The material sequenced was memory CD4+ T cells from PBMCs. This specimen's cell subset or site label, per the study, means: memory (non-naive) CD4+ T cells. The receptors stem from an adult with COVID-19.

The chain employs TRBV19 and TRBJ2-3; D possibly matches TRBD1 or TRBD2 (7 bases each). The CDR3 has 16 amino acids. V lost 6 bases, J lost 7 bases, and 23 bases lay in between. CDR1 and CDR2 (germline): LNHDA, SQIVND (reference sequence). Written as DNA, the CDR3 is TGTGCCAGTAGCCCAATAGGGGGCGGCGGGGGATATACGCAGTATTTT. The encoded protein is CASSPIGGGGGYTQYF.

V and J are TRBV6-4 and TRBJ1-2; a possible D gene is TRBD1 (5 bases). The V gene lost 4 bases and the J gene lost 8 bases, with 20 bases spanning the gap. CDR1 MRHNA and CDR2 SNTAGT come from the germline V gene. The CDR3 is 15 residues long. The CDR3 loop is CASSAPGTPYIGYTF. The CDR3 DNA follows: TGTGCCAGCAGTGCCCCCGGGACTCCGTATATCGGCTACACCTTC.

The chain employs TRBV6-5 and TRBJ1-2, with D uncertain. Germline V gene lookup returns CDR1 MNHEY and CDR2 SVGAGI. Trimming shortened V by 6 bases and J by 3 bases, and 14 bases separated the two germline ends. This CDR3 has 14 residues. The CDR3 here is CASRTDTAYYGYTF. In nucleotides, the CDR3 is TGTGCCAGCAGGACCGACACAGCATACTATGGCTACACCTTC.